The 27 T cell receptor beta chains below were found in one sample sequenced in a study of blood T cells in healthy people across ages. Then a second PCR, running roughly 6 to 12 cycles, was carried out with a sample-barcoded 5' primer and a J-beta primer mix. MiXCR was run by TCRdb on the 5' RACE reads, yielding one entry per CDR3 protein. The table includes 1 million to 1.2 million distinct CDR3 sequences, around two fifths detected once. Sequencing was carried out using blood. The receptors originated from a man aged 18 to 29 in good health.

This chain links TRBV25-1 with TRBJ2-3, with D tentatively TRBD2 (5 bases). V was trimmed by 3 bases and J by 2 bases, leaving 12 bases between them. CDR3 length: 15 residues. The germline gives CDR1 MGHDK, CDR2 SYGVNS. CDR3 coding DNA: TGTGCCAGCAGTGATTCGAGCGGAATCACAGATACGCAGTATTTT. This codes for CASSDSSGITDTQYF.

This clonotype was seen a few times. The chain carries TRBV7-9 and TRBJ1-2; D ambiguous. This CDR3 spans 14 amino acids. CDR1 and CDR2 (germline): SEHNR, FQNEAQ (reference sequence). V was clipped by 5 bases and J by 3 bases, with 13 bases between them. The CDR3 region is CASSPGGEDYGYTF. CDR3 bases: TGTGCCAGCAGCCCCGGCGGGGAGGACTATGGCTACACCTTC.

In nucleotides, the CDR3 is TGCAGTGCTACAGGGAACTATGGCTACACCTTC. This sequence encodes CSATGNYGYTF. V usage is TRBV20-1 and J usage is TRBJ1-2, with D tentatively TRBD1 (5 bases). V was pared by 4 bases and J by 2 bases, with 5 bases between. Germline V gene data show CDR1 as DFQATT and CDR2 as SNEGSKA (reference sequence). CDR3 length equals 11 residues.

In this sample, this clonotype turned up once. CDR3 sequence: CASSQDRQGMYNEQYF. CDR3 DNA sequence: TGCGCCAGCAGCCAAGATCGTCAGGGGATGTACAATGAGCAGTACTTC. The V gene is TRBV4-3, the J gene TRBJ2-5; perhaps TRBD1 as D (6 bases). V was cut by 0 bases and J by 11 bases, with 22 bases left in between. Germline V gene sequence: CDR1 LGHNA, CDR2 YSLEER. This CDR3 comprises 16 residues.

This sequence joins TRBV13 and TRBJ2-1; a weak D match, TRBD1 (5 bases). Germline CDR1 reads PRHDT; CDR2 reads FYEKMQ (reference sequence). The CDR3 runs to 15 residues. The ends were cut back, 4 bases at V and 3 bases at J, with 13 bases in the middle. The CDR3 region has the DNA TGTGCCAGCAGCTCTGGACAAGGGAACTACAATGAGCAGTTCTTC. This encodes CASSSGQGNYNEQFF. The whole variable domain, remainder taken from reference TRBV13 and TRBJ2-1, is AAGVIQSPRHLIKEKRETATLKCYPIPRHDTVYWYQQGPGQDPQFLISFYEKMQSDKGSIPDRFSAQQFSDYHSELNMSSLELGDSALYFCASSSGQGNYNEQFFGPGTRLTVL.

This clonotype came up a few times. The V call is TRBV28, the J call TRBJ1-2; 10 positions match TRBD1. The CDR3 consists of 15 residues. Germline CDR1 is MDHEN and CDR2 is SYDVKM. With V trimmed by 7 bases and J by 2 bases, 7 bases remained unmatched. The CDR3 here is CASNRGTGVNYGYTF. In DNA form, the CDR3 reads TGTGCCAGCAATAGGGGGACAGGGGTCAACTATGGCTACACCTTC.

Remarks on this clonotype: A much larger clonotype is one base distant, so this may be a read error. The chain has TRBV27 and TRBJ1-4; TRBD1 matches at 8 bases. V shed 4 bases and J 8 bases; nucleotides not matched to a gene: 12. The germline V gene encodes CDR1 MNHEY and CDR2 SMNVEV (reference sequence). CDR3 size: 16 residues. The CDR3 bases are TGTGCCAGCAGTTCAGACCCAGGGGGCGCCGGGGAAAAACTGTTTTTT. Amino acids: CASSSDPGGAGEKLFF.

This sequence joins TRBV2 and TRBJ2-3, with 8 nucleotides matching TRBD1. This CDR3 region has 13 residues. CDR1 and CDR2 from the germline V gene are SNHLY and FYNNEI. J lost 5 bases, V lost 7 bases, and 5 bases had no gene match. The DNA for the CDR3 is TGTGCCAGCATGACAGGGGTGAGAGATACGCAGTATTTT. Translation gives CASMTGVRDTQYF.

In this sample, this clonotype turned up a few times. The V gene is TRBV7-2, the J gene TRBJ1-5, with D possibly being TRBD1 (6 bases). Per the germline V gene, CDR1 is SGHTA and CDR2 is FQGNSA. The CDR3 is 16 residues long. V lost 3 bases and J 0 bases, leaving 12 bases between the germline ends. CDR3 in amino acids: CASSLADSYSNQPQHF. DNA of the CDR3: TGTGCCAGCAGCTTGGCGGACAGTTATAGCAATCAGCCCCAGCATTTT.

This chain joins TRBV20-1 and TRBJ1-1, with D hard to call. The ends were cut back, 7 bases at V and 1 base at J, with 19 bases in the middle. Germline lookup yields CDR1 DFQATT and CDR2 SNEGSKA (reference sequence). The CDR3 has 15 residues. In nucleotides, the CDR3 is TGCAGTGTCCCTCGGATTGCGACCGGGAACACTGAAGCTTTCTTT. This sequence encodes CSVPRIATGNTEAFF.

This clonotype has more than one count but fewer than ten. The chain links TRBV4-3 to TRBJ2-2, with D possibly being TRBD1 (6 bases). Germline V gene sequence: CDR1 LGHNA, CDR2 YSLEER. V lost 4 bases and J 3 bases, leaving 9 bases between the germline ends. This CDR3 contains 14 residues. The DNA for the CDR3 is TGCGCCAGCAGCCGTAACAGGGACACCGGGGAGCTGTTTTTT. Protein: CASSRNRDTGELFF.

This clonotype was seen only a few times. This chain connects TRBV27 to TRBJ2-7; D unresolved. Judging by the DNA end, TRBJ2-4 fits better; the J call may be wrong. Germline V gives CDR1 MNHEY, CDR2 SMNVEV (reference sequence). The CDR3 runs to 15 residues. The chain's CDR3 is CASSLKWGAKNIQYF. The CDR3 DNA reads as TGTGCCAGCAGTTTAAAGTGGGGAGCCAAAAACATTCAGTACTTC.

This clonotype appeared a few times. The V gene is TRBV12-3 or TRBV12-4, the J gene TRBJ2-5; D remains unclear. CDR3 length: 13 amino acids. V shed 5 bases and J shed 11 bases, with 18 bases lying between them. CDR3 loop: CASSPGAINEQYF. The CDR3 DNA sequence: TGTGCCAGCAGTCCCGGCGCAATCAATGAGCAGTACTTC.

The chain joins TRBV18 to TRBJ2-2; no clear D gene. The CDR3 extends over 15 amino acids. Trimming shortened V by 3 bases and J by 0 bases, and 8 bases separated the two germline ends. Germline lookup yields CDR1 KGHSH and CDR2 LQKENI. In DNA form, the CDR3 reads TGTGCCAGCTCACCCGCGACAACGAACACCGGGGAGCTGTTTTTT. Protein product: CASSPATTNTGELFF.

This chain's CDR3 is CASSADPATNEKLFF. The CDR3 coding sequence is TGTGCCAGCAGTGCGGACCCTGCAACTAATGAAAAACTGTTTTTT. This chain uses TRBV2 with TRBJ1-4; D unresolved. There are 15 residues in the CDR3. V was trimmed by 4 bases and J by 0 bases, leaving 9 bases between them. The germline V gene has CDR1 SNHLY and CDR2 FYNNEI. Complete variable domain (other parts from reference TRBV2 and TRBJ1-4): EPEVTQTPSHQVTQMGQEVILRCVPISNHLYFYWYRQILGQKVEFLVSFYNNEISEKSEIFDDQFSVERPDGSNFTLKIRSTKLEDSAMYFCASSADPATNEKLFFGSGTQLSVL.

The CDR3 is CATSKRRRADSSPLHF. CDR3 coding DNA: TGTGCCACCAGCAAAAGGAGAAGGGCGGATAGTTCACCCCTCCACTTT. The chain has TRBV15 and TRBJ1-6, with D unclear. Trimming shortened V by 4 bases and J by 9 bases, and 19 bases separated the two germline ends. This CDR3 has 16 residues. Per the germline V gene, CDR1 is LNHNV and CDR2 is YYDKDF (reference sequence).

This clonotype appeared a few times. This chain joins TRBV12-5 and TRBJ2-2; 8 bases fit TRBD1. Per germline, CDR1 LGHNT and CDR2 FRNRAP. The V gene end was trimmed by 3 bases and the J gene end by 2 bases; junction bases not matched to a gene: 14. The CDR3 sequence is 19 residues long. The CDR3 is CASGFLIVRDRINTGELFF. CDR3 in DNA: TGTGCTAGTGGTTTCCTTATCGTGCGGGACAGGATAAACACCGGGGAGCTGTTTTTT.

Concerning this clonotype itself: A much larger clone lies a single base off, so this may be a read error. The chain is built from TRBV20-1 and TRBJ2-3; weak D call: TRBD1 (6 bases). This CDR3 spans 13 amino acids. The germline V gene has CDR1 DFQATT and CDR2 SNEGSKA (reference sequence). V gave up 3 bases and J gave up 5 bases, with 12 bases separating them. The CDR3 DNA follows: TGCAGTGCTAGGCAGGACAGAAAAGATACGCAGTATTTT. It codes for CSARQDRKDTQYF.

The chain recombines TRBV6-2 or TRBV6-3 with TRBJ2-2; no firm D call. V was shortened by 2 bases and J by 6 bases, with 13 bases between the two germline ends. Germline V CDR1 and CDR2: MNHEY, SVGEGT. The CDR3 runs to 15 residues. The CDR3 region has the DNA TGTGCCAGCAGTTACAGTCTAACCTGGGCCGGGGAGCTGTTTTTT. Translation: CASSYSLTWAGELFF.

This clonotype was observed a handful of times. The genes are TRBV4-3 and TRBJ1-4; D not resolved. V lost 4 bases, J lost 5 bases, and 23 bases lay in between. Germline CDR1 reads LGHNA; CDR2 reads YSLEER. This CDR3 comprises 18 residues. This CDR3 is CASSPGPIGRDRNEKLFF. The CDR3 DNA reads TGCGCCAGCAGCCCGGGCCCCATTGGCCGAGATAGGAATGAAAAACTGTTTTTT.

The chain uses TRBV29-1 and TRBJ1-2; D perhaps matches TRBD1 (6 bases). The germline V and J ends were trimmed by 4 bases and 4 bases, with 16 bases remaining between them. This CDR3 is 14 amino acids long. Germline assignment: CDR1 SQVTM and CDR2 ANQGSEA. In DNA form, the CDR3 reads TGCAGCGTTGGGACAGCACAAGAGGCCTATGGCTACACCTTC. Its protein product is CSVGTAQEAYGYTF.

Here the CDR3 DNA reads TGTGCCAGCACAAGACAGGGTGGCGGAAAACTGTTTTTT. Translation: CASTRQGGGKLFF. The chain uses TRBV2 and TRBJ1-4; 7 bases are shared with TRBD1. CDR1 and CDR2 (germline): SNHLY, FYNNEI. The CDR3 loop spans 13 amino acids. V lost 7 bases and J lost 10; bases outside the gene matches: 9. The full variable domain, rest sourced from reference TRBV2 and TRBJ1-4, is EPEVTQTPSHQVTQMGQEVILRCVPISNHLYFYWYRQILGQKVEFLVSFYNNEISEKSEIFDDQFSVERPDGSNFTLKIRSTKLEDSAMYFCASTRQGGGKLFFGSGTQLSVL.

This clonotype was detected many times. The chain joins TRBV5-1 to TRBJ2-3; tentatively, D is TRBD1 (6 bases). Germline-derived CDR1 and CDR2 are SGHRS and YFSETQ. V shed 3 bases and J shed 5 bases, with 13 bases lying between them. The CDR3 is made up of 14 amino acids. CDR3 protein: CASSSLQGQDTQYF. The CDR3 region has the DNA TGCGCCAGCAGCTCGTTACAGGGTCAAGATACGCAGTATTTT.

This clonotype appeared a single time. An end of the junction differs from the germline gene, which may be a read error. The chain carries TRBV27 and TRBJ2-7; D remains unclear. The germline gives CDR1 MNHEY, CDR2 SMNVEV (reference sequence). The CDR3 length is 14 residues. CDR3 in DNA: TGTGCCGGCAGTTTACAAGCATACCCCTACGAGCAGTACTTC. This codes for CAGSLQAYPYEQYF.

On this clonotype: Germline is not matched at one junction end, which may reflect a read error. Here the CDR3 DNA reads TGTGCCGGCAGCTTAACCGCTGCGCGGGGAACTGAAGCTTTCTTT. Amino acid sequence: CAGSLTAARGTEAFF. This chain connects TRBV7-3 to TRBJ1-1; D uncertain. This CDR3 is 15 amino acids long. Germline V gene lookup returns CDR1 SGHTA and CDR2 FQGTGA.

In nucleotides, the CDR3 is TGTGCCAGCAGTCGTTTGGGATCTAGGGGGTTCTTC. Its protein product is CASSRLGSRGFF. The rearrangement links TRBV3-1 to TRBJ2-1; D might be TRBD1 (5 bases). Germline CDR1 is LGHDT and CDR2 is YNNKEL (reference sequence). The V end was cut by 6 bases, the J end by 15 bases, with 18 bases between. The CDR3 is 12 residues long.

The chain's CDR3 is CATQDISLGNTEAFF. In nucleotides, the CDR3 is TGTGCCACCCAGGACATATCCCTGGGAAACACTGAAGCTTTCTTT. The chain links TRBV10-3 to TRBJ1-1; D possibly corresponds to TRBD1 (5 bases). Germline values: CDR1 ENHRY, CDR2 SYGVKD. V lost 10 bases, J lost 2 bases, and 20 bases lay in between. The CDR3 loop spans 15 amino acids.